The clone carrying this T cell receptor beta chain was counted a few times. The CDR3 loop spans 16 amino acids. Deletions cut 4 bases from V and 1 base from J, with 16 bases between. Per germline, CDR1 SGHAT and CDR2 FQNNGV. Using immunoSEQ multiplex PCR, the repertoire was profiled, and TCRdb retains in-frame clones only, with some absent. The sample holds around 720,000 clones, roughly 73% seen once. These data are taken from a study of shared clonotypes between healthy human individuals. This receptor was taken from a woman in her 30s in good health. This chain uses TRBV11-2 with TRBJ1-1, with D uncertain. The material sequenced was memory CD4+ T cells sorted from blood. As to subset: CD45RA-negative fraction. CDR3 nucleotide sequence: TGTGCCAGCAGCTCCCCAACGGGGAACCAGAACACTGAAGCTTTCTTT. Encoded protein: CASSSPTGNQNTEAFF.